This TCR beta chain came from a study of cytomegalovirus exposure and HLA in healthy donors. The study ran its PCR with 60 Vbeta and 13 Jbeta primers. Authors' data handling: In a later analysis, the count reached about 75 million unique TCR beta chains, with roughly 12 million shared. Produced via immunoSEQ multiplex PCR; TCRdb's table is partial and in-frame only. V, J and clone size were drawn from that table, and D and trimming were deduced from the DNA. The table has about 110,000 clones, about three quarters seen once. Study-level points and caveats: A later analysis linked a missense variant in DCLRE1C to the trimming of TCR beta V and J genes. Presence/absence comparisons presumed near-even sequencing depth among donors.

The CDR3 runs to 19 residues. For this clone: The antigen is not known.

The sequence derives from a woman aged 55-69 years in good health and CMV-seropositive. The V gene is TRBV21-1, the J gene TRBJ1-5; whether TRBD1, the table's D call, matches the DNA was not checked. TRBV21-1 is classified as a pseudogene. Sequenced material: PBMCs. The CDR3 DNA reads as TGTGCCAGCAGCACAGCAGACAGGGGCGCGGGGTACGGCAATCAGCCCCAGCATTTT. Protein product: CASSTADRGAGYGNQPQHF.